This T cell receptor beta chain was profiled in a study of liver allograft versus peripheral blood T cells. At the level of the study: Transplanted livers and recipients' peripheral blood had their T cell receptor repertoires compared.

TCRdb re-derived calls from the reads in MiXCR, one entry per CDR3 protein. This sample yields thousands of distinct CDR3 sequences, of which about 15% are seen a single time; 7.9% belongs to the top ten. The receptor was isolated from a human patient who had a liver transplant. Some T cells may arise from the graft donor.

The CDR3 nucleotides read TGTGCCAGCAGCAAAGGTTGGGGAAGCAATCAGCCCCAGCATTTT. It translates to CASSKGWGSNQPQHF. The chain employs TRBV9 and TRBJ1-5; unclear D gene. The CDR3 totals 15 residues. Germline loops: CDR1 SGDLS, CDR2 YYNGEE. V dropped 4 bases and J dropped 1 base, with 12 bases sitting between them.